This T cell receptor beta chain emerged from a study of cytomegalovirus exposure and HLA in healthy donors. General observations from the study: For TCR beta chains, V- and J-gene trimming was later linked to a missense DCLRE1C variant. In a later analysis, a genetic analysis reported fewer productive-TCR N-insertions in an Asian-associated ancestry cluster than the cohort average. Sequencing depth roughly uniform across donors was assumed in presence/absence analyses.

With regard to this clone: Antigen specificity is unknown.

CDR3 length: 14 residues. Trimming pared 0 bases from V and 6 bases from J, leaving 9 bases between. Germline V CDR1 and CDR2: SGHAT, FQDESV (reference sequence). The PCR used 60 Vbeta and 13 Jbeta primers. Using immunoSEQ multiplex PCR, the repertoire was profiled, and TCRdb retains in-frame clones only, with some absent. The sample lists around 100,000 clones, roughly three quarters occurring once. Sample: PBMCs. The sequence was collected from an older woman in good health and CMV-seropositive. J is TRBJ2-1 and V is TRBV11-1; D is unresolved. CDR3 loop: CASSLARQLNEQFF. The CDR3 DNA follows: TGTGCCAGCAGCTTAGCGCGGCAGCTCAATGAGCAGTTCTTC.